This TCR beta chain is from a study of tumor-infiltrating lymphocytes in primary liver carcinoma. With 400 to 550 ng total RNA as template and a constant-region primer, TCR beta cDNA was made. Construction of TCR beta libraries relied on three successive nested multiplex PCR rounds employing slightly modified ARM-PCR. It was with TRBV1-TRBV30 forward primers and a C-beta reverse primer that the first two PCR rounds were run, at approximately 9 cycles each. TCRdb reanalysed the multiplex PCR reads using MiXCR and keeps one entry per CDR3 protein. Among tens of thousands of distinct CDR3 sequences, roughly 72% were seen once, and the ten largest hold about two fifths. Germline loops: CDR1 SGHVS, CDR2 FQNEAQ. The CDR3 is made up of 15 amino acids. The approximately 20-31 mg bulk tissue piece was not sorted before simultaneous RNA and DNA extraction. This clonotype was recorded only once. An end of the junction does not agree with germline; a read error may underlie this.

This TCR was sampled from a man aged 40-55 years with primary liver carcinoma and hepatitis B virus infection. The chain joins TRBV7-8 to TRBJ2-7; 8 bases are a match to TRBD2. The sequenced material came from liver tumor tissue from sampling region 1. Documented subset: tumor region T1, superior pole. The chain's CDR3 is CASSLAAGADYEQYF. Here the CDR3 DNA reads TGTGCAAGCAGCTTAGCAGCGGGAGCAGACTACGAGCAGTACTTC.